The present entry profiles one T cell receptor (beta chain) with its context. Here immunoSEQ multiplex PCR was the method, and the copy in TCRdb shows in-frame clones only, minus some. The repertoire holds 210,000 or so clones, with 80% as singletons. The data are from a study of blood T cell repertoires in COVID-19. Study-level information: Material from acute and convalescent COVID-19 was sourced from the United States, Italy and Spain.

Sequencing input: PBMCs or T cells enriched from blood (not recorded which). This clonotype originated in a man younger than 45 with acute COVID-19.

CDR3: CASSLAGGDQETQYF. DNA for the CDR3: TGTGCCAGCAGCTTGGCGGGGGGGGACCAAGAGACCCAGTACTTC. The chain has TRBV5-4 and TRBJ2-5; 8 bases are shared with TRBD2. V dropped 0 bases and J dropped 0; count of bases not matched to a gene: 1. The CDR3 has 15 residues. Per germline, CDR1 SGHNT and CDR2 YYREEE (reference sequence).